These 10 T cell receptor beta chains were sequenced from one sample in a study of shared clonotypes between healthy human individuals. Sequenced by immunoSEQ multiplex PCR; TCRdb stores in-frame clones only, minus some. This sample has about a million clones, with 60% to 80% found just once. The sample was memory CD4+ T cells from PBMCs. Stated subset: CD45RA-negative fraction. The receptors here all came from a man younger than 35 in good health. Some clones in this sample may be carry-over from other donors' samples.

On this clone: The sample contains more than one DNA sequence encoding this CDR3. V usage is TRBV30 and J usage is TRBJ2-5; the D is unclear. V dropped 2 bases and J dropped 4 bases, with 5 bases sitting between them. CDR1 GTSNPN and CDR2 SVGIG come from the germline V gene (reference sequence). The CDR3 has 11 amino acids. The DNA for the CDR3 is TGTGCCTGGAGTCTGGGAGAGACCCAGTACTTC. It encodes CAWSLGETQYF.

The chain has TRBV9 and TRBJ2-5; D is unresolved. Trimming cost V 7 bases and J 5 bases, with 15 bases left between them. This CDR3 has 13 residues. Germline lookup yields CDR1 SGDLS and CDR2 YYNGEE. CDR3 amino acids: CASASAPSETQYF. The CDR3 coding sequence is TGTGCCAGCGCCTCGGCCCCCTCTGAGACCCAGTACTTC.

Written as DNA, the CDR3 is TGTGCCAGCAGCTTAGCGGAGGTCTCAGCGGGAGCGGTTGAGCAGTTCTTC. It yields the protein CASSLAEVSAGAVEQFF. The V gene is TRBV7-8, the J gene TRBJ2-1; the match to TRBD2 covers 8 bases. Losses at the gene ends were 0 bases for V and 9 bases for J; bases not matched to a gene: 13. Germline assignment: CDR1 SGHVS and CDR2 FQNEAQ. CDR3 length equals 17 residues.

The chain links TRBV30 to TRBJ2-1; TRBD1 might be the D (5 bases). Between the trimmed V and J ends, which lost 2 bases and 2 bases, there was a span of 10 bases. Germline CDR1 is GTSNPN and CDR2 is SVGIG (reference sequence). The CDR3 loop spans 14 amino acids. The CDR3 DNA follows: TGTGCCTGGAGTAGGTGGGGCGCCTACAATGAGCAGTTCTTC. Amino acids: CAWSRWGAYNEQFF.

The chain has TRBV6-5 and TRBJ2-7, with TRBD2 matching 7 bases. J lost 6 bases, V lost 11 bases, and 10 bases had no gene match. Germline CDR1 reads MNHEY; CDR2 reads SVGAGI. The CDR3 has 12 residues. CDR3 residues: CASGLAVSEQYF. In DNA form, the CDR3 reads TGTGCCTCGGGCCTAGCGGTCTCCGAGCAGTACTTC.

The chain has TRBV2 and TRBJ2-3; 8 bases are shared with TRBD2. This CDR3 region has 15 residues. V dropped 4 bases and J dropped 2; count of bases not matched to a gene: 5. The V gene's germline CDR1 is SNHLY and CDR2 FYNNEI. The CDR3: CASSGLATNTDTQYF. CDR3 bases: TGTGCCAGCAGTGGACTAGCGACAAACACAGATACGCAGTATTTT.

This clone was recorded a few times. The chain is built from TRBV19 and TRBJ1-2, with D tentatively TRBD1 (5 bases). The CDR3 covers 14 residues. V lost 3 bases to trimming and J lost 4 bases, with 12 bases between them. The germline V gene has CDR1 LNHDA and CDR2 SQIVND (reference sequence). The CDR3 reads CASSMGRAGYGYTF. The CDR3 bases are TGTGCCAGTAGTATGGGCAGGGCGGGCTATGGCTACACCTTC.

The chain combines TRBV30 with TRBJ1-1; D uncertain. From germline, CDR1 is GTSNPN and CDR2 SVGIG (reference sequence). The ends were cut back, 4 bases at V and 1 base at J, with 22 bases in the middle. The CDR3 loop spans 17 amino acids. This CDR3 is CAWTQRWGRWGNTEAFF. The CDR3, as DNA: TGTGCCTGGACCCAACGATGGGGAAGGTGGGGGAACACTGAAGCTTTCTTT.

This clone was seen only a few times. The chain is built from TRBV28 and TRBJ2-7; 10 bases are shared with TRBD2. V was pared by 5 bases and J by 4 bases, with 8 bases of the junction left unmatched. CDR3 size: 15 residues. Germline V gives CDR1 MDHEN, CDR2 SYDVKM. The CDR3 spells CASSVPGLASYEQYF. In DNA, the CDR3 is TGTGCCAGCAGTGTTCCGGGACTAGCGTCATACGAGCAGTACTTC.

The V gene is TRBV7-3, the J gene TRBJ2-1, with D perhaps matching TRBD2 (6 bases). Trimming took 2 bases from V and 0 from J, leaving 14 bases between them. CDR1 and CDR2 from the germline V gene are SGHTA and FQGTGA. The CDR3 length is 17 residues. DNA for the CDR3: TGTGCCAGCAGCTTAGGGGGAGGCCGGAGCTCCTACAATGAGCAGTTCTTC. Its translation: CASSLGGGRSSYNEQFF.